A selection of T cell receptor beta chains follows, all from one sample in a study of a mutant IDH1 vaccine in newly diagnosed glioma. Clones were sequenced by immunoSEQ multiplex PCR, and TCRdb holds only the in-frame ones, with some missing. The sample has 90,000 to 100,000 clones, about 87% seen once. The sample here was PBMCs, taken from a glioma patient treated with radiotherapy, temozolomide or both. These receptor sequences come from a woman aged 45-59 years with glioma. The CDR3 runs from the conserved cysteine through the conserved F or W. The D gene is left open where the match is weak. Clone size is not always given. Where it is, it says once, few, many or a class for expanded clones.

d_gene,j_gene,v_gene,abundance,CDR3aa,CDR3nt
TRBD1,TRBJ2-7,TRBV11-2,NA,CASRSGPITGTASYEQYF,TGTGCCAGCAGGTCAGGTCCCATTACCGGGACAGCCTCCTACGAGCAGTACTTC
NA,TRBJ2-7,TRBV30,NA,CAWSVGWGSEQYF,TGTGCCTGGAGTGTTGGTTGGGGTTCCGAGCAGTACTTC
NA,TRBJ1-2,TRBV6-1,NA,CASSEETGGGYTF,TGTGCCAGCAGTGAAGAGACTGGGGGTGGCTACACCTTC
NA,TRBJ2-7,TRBV4-1,once,CASSQEELDYSYEQYF,TGCGCCAGCAGCCAAGAAGAGTTAGACTATTCCTACGAGCAGTACTTC
NA,TRBJ2-2,TRBV5-1,NA,CASSPSGSRGTGELFF,TGCGCCAGCAGCCCCTCCGGGAGTAGGGGCACCGGGGAGCTGTTTTTT
NA,TRBJ1-6,TRBV6-1,NA,CASSETLDSPLHF,TGTGCCAGCAGTGAAACCCTGGACTCACCCCTCCACTTT
TRBD2,TRBJ2-3,TRBV10-1,NA,CASSPAGEVDTQYF,TGCGCCAGCAGTCCAGCGGGAGAGGTAGATACGCAGTATTTT
NA,TRBJ1-2,TRBV28,NA,CASRAGGANYGYTF,TGTGCCAGCAGGGCCGGAGGGGCTAACTATGGCTACACCTTC
NA,TRBJ2-5,TRBV30,NA,CAWSVRILETQYF,TGTGCCTGGAGTGTCCGGATCTTGGAGACCCAGTACTTC
NA,TRBJ1-3,TRBV12-5,NA,CASGLTGSAGNTIYF,TGTGCTAGTGGTTTAACGGGGTCTGCCGGAAACACCATATATTTT
NA,TRBJ1-6,TRBV7-9,NA,CASSLVRGNSPLHF,TGTGCCAGCAGCTTAGTTAGGGGGAATTCACCCCTCCACTTT
TRBD1,TRBJ1-6,TRBV18,NA,CASSPPGQGNSPLHF,TGTGCCAGCTCACCACCGGGACAGGGCAACTCACCCCTCCACTTT
TRBD1,TRBJ2-7,TRBV19,NA,CASRPGQGFSEQYF,TGTGCCAGTAGGCCGGGACAGGGGTTTAGCGAGCAGTACTTC
NA,TRBJ2-3,TRBV6-1,NA,CASRKENKADTQYF,TGTGCCAGCAGGAAGGAGAATAAGGCAGATACGCAGTATTTT
NA,TRBJ2-7,TRBV19,NA,CASSMGRSSYEQYF,TGTGCCAGTAGTATGGGGCGCAGCTCCTACGAGCAGTACTTC
TRBD1,TRBJ1-4,TRBV27,NA,CASSPRDRAFEKLFF,TGTGCCAGCAGTCCCCGGGACAGGGCATTCGAAAAACTGTTTTTT
TRBD2,TRBJ2-7,TRBV13,once,CASSLDTSGPYEQYF,TGTGCCAGCAGCTTAGACACTAGCGGCCCCTACGAGCAGTACTTC
NA,TRBJ2-7,TRBV19,once,CASSIGFGAYEQYF,TGTGCCAGTAGTATAGGGTTCGGGGCCTACGAGCAGTACTTC
NA,TRBJ2-7,TRBV1,NA,CTSSQIRGSPSYEQYF,TGCACCAGCAGCCAGATTAGGGGATCACCCTCCTACGAGCAGTACTTC
TRBD1,TRBJ1-1,TRBV30,NA,CAWSWDRATEAFF,TGTGCCTGGAGTTGGGACAGGGCCACTGAAGCTTTCTTT
NA,TRBJ2-3,TRBV11-2,NA,CASSQFSRVTDTQYF,TGTGCCAGCAGCCAATTCAGCAGGGTCACAGATACGCAGTATTTT
TRBD2,TRBJ2-7,TRBV19,NA,CASSTGLAGSYEQYF,TGTGCCAGTAGTACTGGACTAGCGGGATCCTACGAGCAGTACTTC
NA,TRBJ1-4,TRBV11-3,NA,CASSLGWCATNEKLFF,TGTGCCAGCAGCCTAGGGTGGTGTGCAACTAATGAAAAACTGTTTTTT
TRBD2,TRBJ2-3,TRBV4-1,NA,CASSQDPAGGWDTQYF,TGCGCCAGCAGCCAAGATCCAGCGGGAGGGTGGGATACGCAGTATTTT
TRBD1,TRBJ2-5,TRBV19,NA,CASSTRQGSVTQYF,TGTGCCAGTAGTACTCGACAGGGCTCGGTGACCCAGTACTTC
NA,TRBJ1-6,TRBV18,few,CASSPSGTINSPLHF,TGTGCCAGCTCACCAAGTGGGACAATTAATTCACCCCTCCACTTT
TRBD2,TRBJ2-1,TRBV5-1,NA,CASSFTSGAYNEQFF,TGCGCCAGCAGCTTCACTAGCGGGGCCTACAATGAGCAGTTCTTC
TRBD2,TRBJ2-1,TRBV5-1,NA,CASSLVGGRGNEQFF,TGCGCCAGCAGCTTGGTGGGCGGGAGGGGCAATGAGCAGTTCTTC
NA,TRBJ1-2,TRBV6-1,NA,CASSGQVMGTNYGYTF,TGTGCCAGCAGTGGTCAAGTAATGGGGACTAACTATGGCTACACCTTC
TRBD1,TRBJ2-1,TRBV28,NA,CASSSPGGAQNEQFF,TGTGCCAGCAGCTCCCCAGGGGGCGCACAGAATGAGCAGTTCTTC
TRBD2,TRBJ2-1,TRBV5-1,NA,CASSGGLASNEQFF,TGCGCCAGCAGCGGAGGACTAGCAAGCAATGAGCAGTTCTTC
NA,TRBJ2-2,TRBV6-5,NA,CASKDTGELFF,TGTGCCAGCAAGGACACCGGGGAGCTGTTTTTT
TRBD1,TRBJ2-7,TRBV28,NA,CASSPQGQGSSYEQYF,TGTGCCAGCAGTCCCCAGGGACAGGGGAGCTCCTACGAGCAGTACTTC
TRBD2,TRBJ2-1,TRBV19,NA,CATTGTRNNEQFF,TGTGCCACCACCGGGACTAGAAACAATGAGCAGTTCTTC
TRBD1,TRBJ2-2,TRBV4-1,NA,CASSSRDRGQGGELFF,TGCGCCAGCAGCTCCCGGGACAGGGGGCAGGGCGGGGAGCTGTTTTTT
NA,TRBJ2-1,TRBV27,NA,CASSFQPGNNEQFF,TGTGCCAGCAGTTTCCAGCCCGGGAACAATGAGCAGTTCTTC
TRBD1,TRBJ1-5,TRBV27,NA,CASSLNRGYQPQHF,TGTGCCAGCAGTTTAAACAGGGGGTATCAACCCCAGCATTTT
NA,TRBJ2-1,TRBV11-3,NA,CASSWDGTYNEQFF,TGTGCCAGCAGCTGGGACGGGACCTACAATGAGCAGTTCTTC
NA,TRBJ1-6,TRBV2,NA,CASSEAVGALNSPLHF,TGTGCCAGCAGTGAAGCCGTGGGGGCGCTTAATTCACCCCTCCACTTT
NA,TRBJ2-1,TRBV6-5,NA,CASSKTRVSYNEQFF,TGTGCCAGCAGCAAGACTAGGGTCTCCTACAATGAGCAGTTCTTC
TRBD1,TRBJ2-7,TRBV7-9,once,CASSTRGTPYEQYF,TGTGCCAGCAGCACCAGGGGGACCCCCTACGAGCAGTACTTC
NA,TRBJ1-3,TRBV9,NA,CASSPRGAGNTIYF,TGTGCCAGCAGTCCCCGGGGGGCTGGAAACACCATATATTTT
TRBD1,TRBJ1-1,TRBV6-6,NA,CASSTQGQSNTEAFF,TGTGCCAGCTCCACCCAGGGACAGTCGAACACTGAAGCTTTCTTT
NA,TRBJ2-2,TRBV2,once,CASKGFLRPPTGELFF,TGTGCCAGCAAGGGGTTCCTCCGCCCCCCCACCGGGGAGCTGTTTTTT
NA,TRBJ1-4,TRBV30,NA,CAWSVPEAGEKLFF,TGTGCCTGGAGTGTACCGGAGGCCGGCGAAAAACTGTTTTTT
NA,TRBJ2-3,TRBV28,once,CASSLVSVARDTQYF,TGTGCCAGCAGTTTGGTGTCGGTGGCAAGGGATACGCAGTATTTT